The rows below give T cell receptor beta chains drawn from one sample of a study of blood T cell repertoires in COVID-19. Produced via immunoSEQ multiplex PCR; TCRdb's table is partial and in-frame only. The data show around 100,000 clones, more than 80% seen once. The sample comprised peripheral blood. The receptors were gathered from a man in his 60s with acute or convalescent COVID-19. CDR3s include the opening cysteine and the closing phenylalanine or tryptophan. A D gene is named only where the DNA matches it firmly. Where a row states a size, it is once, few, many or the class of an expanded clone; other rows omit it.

cdr3_aa: CASSARRQGGPGANVLTF
cdr3_nt: TGCGCCAGCAGTGCGAGGAGGCAGGGAGGACCTGGGGCCAACGTCCTGACTTTC
j_call: TRBJ2-6
d_call: .
v_call: TRBV10-2
clone_size: .

cdr3_aa: CASSPIGGGKGYTF
cdr3_nt: TGTGCCAGCTCACCTATTGGAGGGGGCAAAGGCTACACCTTC
j_call: TRBJ1-2
d_call: TRBD1
v_call: TRBV18
clone_size: .

cdr3_aa: CASSTTGQSPLHF
cdr3_nt: TGTGCCAGCAGTACGACAGGGCAATCACCCCTCCACTTT
j_call: TRBJ1-6
d_call: TRBD1
v_call: TRBV12-3/TRBV12-4
clone_size: .

cdr3_aa: CASSGGQLNTEAFF
cdr3_nt: TGTGCCAGCAGTGGGGGACAGCTGAACACTGAAGCTTTCTTT
j_call: TRBJ1-1
d_call: TRBD1
v_call: TRBV11-2
clone_size: .

cdr3_aa: CSAGRGEEAFF
cdr3_nt: TGCAGTGCCGGACGGGGGGAGGAAGCTTTCTTT
j_call: TRBJ1-1
d_call: .
v_call: TRBV20-1
clone_size: many

cdr3_aa: CASIGQGNGELFF
cdr3_nt: TGTGCCAGTATAGGACAGGGGAACGGGGAGCTGTTTTTT
j_call: TRBJ2-2
d_call: TRBD1
v_call: TRBV19
clone_size: .

cdr3_aa: CASSRSGGRSEQFF
cdr3_nt: TGTGCCAGTAGTCGGTCAGGGGGCCGCAGTGAGCAGTTCTTC
j_call: TRBJ2-1
d_call: TRBD1
v_call: TRBV19
clone_size: .

cdr3_aa: CASSLDRTRAGTGELFF
cdr3_nt: TGTGCCAGCAGCTTAGATCGAACCAGGGCCGGGACCGGGGAGCTGTTTTTT
j_call: TRBJ2-2
d_call: .
v_call: TRBV11-2
clone_size: once

cdr3_aa: CASSLSLAHEQFF
cdr3_nt: TGTGCCAGCAGTTTATCGCTAGCGCATGAGCAGTTCTTC
j_call: TRBJ2-1
d_call: .
v_call: TRBV12-3/TRBV12-4
clone_size: .

cdr3_aa: CASTVSASGLYNEQFF
cdr3_nt: TGTGCCAGCACTGTCTCGGCTAGCGGGCTGTACAATGAGCAGTTCTTC
j_call: TRBJ2-1
d_call: TRBD2
v_call: TRBV2
clone_size: .

cdr3_aa: CDPGGRDAQPQHF
cdr3_nt: TGTGACCCTGGGGGCAGGGACGCCCAGCCCCAGCATTTT
j_call: TRBJ1-5
d_call: .
v_call: TRBV19
clone_size: .

cdr3_aa: CASRRTSGRVEKLFF
cdr3_nt: TGTGCCAGCAGGAGGACCTCCGGGAGGGTTGAAAAACTGTTTTTT
j_call: TRBJ1-4
d_call: .
v_call: TRBV2
clone_size: .

cdr3_aa: CASSPQGASSWTRSRTQYF
cdr3_nt: TGCGCCAGCAGCCCTCAGGGGGCGTCTAGTTGGACTCGGTCGCGGACCCAGTACTTC
j_call: TRBJ2-5
d_call: TRBD1
v_call: TRBV4-3
clone_size: .

cdr3_aa: CAIRGDRGTETQYF
cdr3_nt: TGTGCCATCAGGGGGGACAGGGGAACGGAGACCCAGTACTTC
j_call: TRBJ2-5
d_call: TRBD1
v_call: TRBV10-3
clone_size: .

cdr3_aa: CASSVDSPGNTIYF
cdr3_nt: TGTGCCAGCAGCGTAGATAGCCCTGGAAACACCATATATTTT
j_call: TRBJ1-3
d_call: .
v_call: TRBV9
clone_size: once

cdr3_aa: CATDRRTNIQYF
cdr3_nt: TGTGCCACGGATCGGAGAACGAACATTCAGTACTTC
j_call: TRBJ2-4
d_call: .
v_call: TRBV2
clone_size: .

cdr3_aa: CASRRQGGNYGYTF
cdr3_nt: TGTGCCAGCAGGAGACAGGGGGGGAACTATGGCTACACCTTC
j_call: TRBJ1-2
d_call: TRBD1
v_call: TRBV28
clone_size: .

cdr3_aa: CASSEGQGNEKLFF
cdr3_nt: TGTGCCAGCAGTGAAGGCCAGGGGAATGAAAAACTGTTTTTT
j_call: TRBJ1-4
d_call: .
v_call: TRBV25-1
clone_size: .

cdr3_aa: CASSRTGQGSNEQFF
cdr3_nt: TGTGCCAGCAGCCGCACAGGACAGGGCAGCAATGAGCAGTTCTTC
j_call: TRBJ2-1
d_call: TRBD1
v_call: TRBV9
clone_size: .

cdr3_aa: CASSRRDSDTQYF
cdr3_nt: TGTGCCAGCAGCCGCCGGGACTCTGATACGCAGTATTTT
j_call: TRBJ2-3
d_call: .
v_call: TRBV7-9
clone_size: .

cdr3_aa: CASSPGATNYGYTF
cdr3_nt: TGTGCCAGCAGCCCAGGGGCTACTAACTATGGCTACACCTTC
j_call: TRBJ1-2
d_call: .
v_call: TRBV28
clone_size: .

cdr3_aa: CASSFENNEQFF
cdr3_nt: TGCGCCAGCAGCTTTGAGAACAATGAGCAGTTCTTC
j_call: TRBJ2-1
d_call: .
v_call: TRBV5-1
clone_size: once

cdr3_aa: CSADRKRNTEAFF
cdr3_nt: TGCAGCGCAGACAGAAAGAGGAACACTGAAGCTTTCTTT
j_call: TRBJ1-1
d_call: .
v_call: TRBV29-1
clone_size: .

cdr3_aa: CASSPGQAHSGANVLTF
cdr3_nt: TGCGCCAGCAGTCCCGGACAGGCACACTCTGGGGCCAACGTCCTGACTTTC
j_call: TRBJ2-6
d_call: TRBD1
v_call: TRBV4-1
clone_size: .

cdr3_aa: CASSYSPLETYEQYF
cdr3_nt: TGTGCCAGCAGTTACTCCCCGTTAGAGACCTACGAGCAGTACTTC
j_call: TRBJ2-7
d_call: .
v_call: TRBV6-5
clone_size: .

cdr3_aa: CASSLRGGTYNEQFF
cdr3_nt: TGTGCCAGCAGCCTACGGGGGGGAACCTACAATGAGCAGTTCTTC
j_call: TRBJ2-1
d_call: TRBD2
v_call: TRBV11-3
clone_size: once

cdr3_aa: CASSLKAGGRTEAFF
cdr3_nt: TGTGCCAGCAGCTTGAAGGCGGGGGGTCGCACTGAAGCTTTCTTT
j_call: TRBJ1-1
d_call: .
v_call: TRBV5-4
clone_size: .

cdr3_aa: CASSLQQGNTEAFF
cdr3_nt: TGTGCCAGCAGCCTTCAACAGGGTAACACTGAAGCTTTCTTT
j_call: TRBJ1-1
d_call: .
v_call: TRBV3-1/TRBV3-2
clone_size: .

cdr3_aa: CASSGAGTSGGAETQYF
cdr3_nt: TGCGCCAGCAGCGGAGCCGGGACTAGCGGGGGGGCCGAGACCCAGTACTTC
j_call: TRBJ2-5
d_call: TRBD2
v_call: TRBV5-1
clone_size: .

cdr3_aa: CASRPAVNLNTGELFF
cdr3_nt: TGTGCCAGCAGACCGGCGGTCAACCTGAACACCGGGGAGCTGTTTTTT
j_call: TRBJ2-2
d_call: .
v_call: TRBV7-6
clone_size: .

cdr3_aa: CASANSGNTEAFF
cdr3_nt: TGTGCCAGCGCCAATTCAGGGAACACTGAAGCTTTCTTT
j_call: TRBJ1-1
d_call: .
v_call: TRBV2
clone_size: .

cdr3_aa: CASSLASTGTDTQYF
cdr3_nt: TGTGCCAGCAGCTTAGCCTCGACTGGCACAGATACGCAGTATTTT
j_call: TRBJ2-3
d_call: .
v_call: TRBV11-3
clone_size: .

cdr3_aa: CASSKQGQAGYTF
cdr3_nt: TGCGCCAGCAGCAAACAGGGGCAGGCTGGCTACACCTTC
j_call: TRBJ1-2
d_call: TRBD1
v_call: TRBV4-3
clone_size: .

cdr3_aa: CASSPSGRGVEQYF
cdr3_nt: TGTGCCAGCAGTCCTTCGGGGCGGGGCGTCGAGCAGTACTTC
j_call: TRBJ2-7
d_call: .
v_call: TRBV27
clone_size: .

cdr3_aa: CSVRQGNEAFF
cdr3_nt: TGCAGCGTTCGACAGGGGAACGAAGCTTTCTTT
j_call: TRBJ1-1
d_call: TRBD1
v_call: TRBV29-1
clone_size: .

cdr3_aa: CASSSPDRGPSPLHF
cdr3_nt: TGTGCCAGCAGCTCCCCGGACAGGGGGCCTTCACCCCTCCACTTT
j_call: TRBJ1-6
d_call: TRBD1
v_call: TRBV28
clone_size: .

cdr3_aa: CASSERQGTEAFF
cdr3_nt: TGTGCCAGCAGCGAGAGACAGGGTACTGAAGCTTTCTTT
j_call: TRBJ1-1
d_call: TRBD1
v_call: TRBV7-9
clone_size: .

cdr3_aa: CASSLGEGENTEAFF
cdr3_nt: TGTGCCAGCAGCTTGGGAGAGGGCGAGAACACTGAAGCTTTCTTT
j_call: TRBJ1-1
d_call: .
v_call: TRBV5-6
clone_size: .

cdr3_aa: CASSGQGQNTEAFF
cdr3_nt: TGCGCCAGCAGCGGACAGGGACAGAACACTGAAGCTTTCTTT
j_call: TRBJ1-1
d_call: TRBD1
v_call: TRBV5-1
clone_size: few

cdr3_aa: CASSFRTRETQYF
cdr3_nt: TGTGCCAGCAGTTTCCGTACCCGGGAGACCCAGTACTTC
j_call: TRBJ2-5
d_call: .
v_call: TRBV6-5
clone_size: .

cdr3_aa: CASSAPGIQRSYNEQFF
cdr3_nt: TGTGCCAGCAGCGCCCCCGGGATACAGAGGTCCTACAATGAGCAGTTCTTC
j_call: TRBJ2-1
d_call: .
v_call: TRBV27
clone_size: .

cdr3_aa: CASSLGPTGETQYF
cdr3_nt: TGTGCCAGCAGCTTAGGTCCCACCGGGGAGACCCAGTACTTC
j_call: TRBJ2-5
d_call: .
v_call: TRBV11-2
clone_size: .

cdr3_aa: CASTLTTVTTNEKLFF
cdr3_nt: TGTGCCAGTACCTTGACGACAGTCACAACTAATGAAAAACTGTTTTTT
j_call: TRBJ1-4
d_call: .
v_call: TRBV19
clone_size: once

cdr3_aa: CASSLQGVSTDTQYF
cdr3_nt: TGTGCCAGCAGCCTCCAGGGGGTGTCGACAGATACGCAGTATTTT
j_call: TRBJ2-3
d_call: TRBD1
v_call: TRBV13
clone_size: .

cdr3_aa: CASELGANEQFF
cdr3_nt: TGTGCCAGCGAGCTTGGGGCCAATGAGCAGTTCTTC
j_call: TRBJ2-1
d_call: .
v_call: TRBV7-9
clone_size: .

cdr3_aa: CASSFRRAGAGELFF
cdr3_nt: TGTGCCAGCAGCTTCCGACGGGCAGGGGCCGGGGAGCTGTTTTTT
j_call: TRBJ2-2
d_call: .
v_call: TRBV7-8
clone_size: .

cdr3_aa: CASNEGWEQFF
cdr3_nt: TGTGCCAGCAACGAGGGATGGGAGCAGTTCTTC
j_call: TRBJ2-1
d_call: .
v_call: TRBV6-5
clone_size: .

cdr3_aa: CASSLDRATGELFF
cdr3_nt: TGTGCCAGCAGTTTGGACAGGGCCACCGGGGAGCTGTTTTTT
j_call: TRBJ2-2
d_call: TRBD1
v_call: TRBV11-2
clone_size: .

cdr3_aa: CASTFLSGGLKAFF
cdr3_nt: TGTGCCAGCACCTTTCTCTCGGGGGGGCTAAAAGCTTTCTTT
j_call: TRBJ1-1
d_call: .
v_call: TRBV7-2
clone_size: .

cdr3_aa: CASGNSGYGYTF
cdr3_nt: TGTGCCAGCGGTAATAGCGGCTATGGCTACACCTTC
j_call: TRBJ1-2
d_call: .
v_call: TRBV27
clone_size: once

cdr3_aa: CASSFRQGSSEQYF
cdr3_nt: TGTGCCAGCAGCTTCCGGCAGGGCTCTAGCGAGCAGTACTTC
j_call: TRBJ2-7
d_call: .
v_call: TRBV5-6
clone_size: .